The present T cell receptor (beta chain) was sequenced within a study of T cell responses to AZD1222 COVID-19 vaccine. In regard to this clone: Its specificity is unknown. The identical CDR3 is also encoded by other nucleotide sequences in the sample.

The repertoire was sequenced with immunoSEQ multiplex PCR; TCRdb's copy has only in-frame clones and lacks some. The data hold some 200,000 clones, with more than 90% observed a single time. Germline lookup yields CDR1 SEHNR and CDR2 FQNEAQ (reference sequence). The V end lost 1 base, the J end lost 4 bases, and 8 bases lay between the germline ends. CDR3 length equals 14 residues. Whole-study results and caveats: None of the repertoires were sampled until the peak T cell response had passed. Spike-wide coverage was observed for vaccine-associated CD4 TCRs, with dominant responses at 160-218 and 743-854. Females made up more of the donors, who were largely white British, and clonal diversity may have come out too low.

The chain recombines TRBV7-9 with TRBJ1-5, with D possibly matching TRBD1 (5 bases). The sample consisted of peripheral blood, taken 28 days after the second dose of the MenACWY control vaccine. The clonotype was recovered from an adult who received the MenACWY meningococcal vaccine as a control. The CDR3 protein is CASSLGQSNQPQHF. The CDR3 DNA reads TGTGCCAGCAGCTTAGGACAGTCTAATCAGCCCCAGCATTTT.